This entry lists 26 T cell receptor beta chains sequenced from one sample in a study of blood T cell repertoires in COVID-19. Sequenced by immunoSEQ multiplex PCR; TCRdb stores in-frame clones only, minus some. The sample lists a few hundred thousand clones, approximately 86% occurring once. The material sequenced was PBMCs or T cells enriched from blood (not recorded which). These receptors were obtained from a woman under 30 who had recovered from COVID-19.

The gene calls are TRBV7-8 and TRBJ1-5, with D hard to call. Germline loops: CDR1 SGHVS, CDR2 FQNEAQ. Trimming took off 6 bases at V and 3 bases at J, with 21 bases between the two ends. The CDR3 has 17 amino acids. CDR3 DNA: TGTGCCAGCAGTCGCTTCTCTATAGTACTGGTCAATCAGCCCCAGCATTTT. It is translated as CASSRFSIVLVNQPQHF.

The CDR3 region is CASSEDRGNTEAFF. In nucleotides, the CDR3 is TGCGCCAGCAGCGAGGACAGGGGGAACACTGAAGCTTTCTTT. The chain combines TRBV5-1 with TRBJ1-1; 9 bases are shared with TRBD1. Germline loops: CDR1 SGHRS, CDR2 YFSETQ. The CDR3 consists of 14 residues. V was pared by 4 bases and J by 1 base, with 2 bases of the junction left unmatched.

The rearrangement joins TRBV5-1 to TRBJ1-6; 8 bases match TRBD1. Trimming at V came to 0 bases and at J to 6 bases, leaving 2 bases not matched to a gene. This CDR3 has 15 amino acids. Per the germline V gene, CDR1 is SGHRS and CDR2 is YFSETQ. The chain's CDR3 is CASSLGTGSNSPLHF. The DNA for the CDR3 is TGCGCCAGCAGCTTGGGGACAGGGAGTAATTCACCCCTCCACTTT.

This sequence joins TRBV3-1 (or the pseudogene TRBV3-2) and TRBJ1-1, with D maybe TRBD1 (5 bases). The CDR3 length is 12 residues. Trimming stripped 1 base from V and 11 bases from J, with 11 bases between. The germline V gene encodes CDR1 LGHDT and CDR2 YNNKEL (reference sequence). The CDR3 DNA sequence: TGTGCCAGCAGCCAAGCTCAGGGTAGCGCTTTCTTT. Translated, it gives CASSQAQGSAFF.

The chain carries TRBV7-2 and TRBJ1-3; perhaps TRBD1 as D (5 bases). The CDR3 is 16 residues long. Germline CDR1 reads SGHTA; CDR2 reads FQGNSA. The V end was cut by 5 bases, the J end by 1 base, with 15 bases between. This CDR3 reads CASSGTRAPSGNTIYF. DNA for the CDR3: TGTGCCAGCAGCGGCACCAGGGCACCTTCTGGAAACACCATATATTTT. The full variable domain, rest sourced from reference TRBV7-2 and TRBJ1-3, is GAGVSQSPSNKVTEKGKDVELRCDPISGHTALYWYRQSLGQGLEFLIYFQGNSAPDKSGLPSDRFSAERTGGSVSTLTIQRTQQEDSAVYLCASSGTRAPSGNTIYFGEGSWLTVV.

CDR3 sequence (DNA): TGTGCCTGGAGTCCCGGTGTCATCCGGGATACGCAGTATTTT. The encoded protein is CAWSPGVIRDTQYF. This chain links TRBV30 with TRBJ2-3; D gene ambiguous. The ends were cut back, 2 bases at V and 6 bases at J, with 15 bases in the middle. The CDR3 is 14 amino acids. Germline V gene data show CDR1 as GTSNPN and CDR2 as SVGIG (reference sequence).

The V call is TRBV7-8, the J call TRBJ1-3; the D is unclear. The germline V gene encodes CDR1 SGHVS and CDR2 FQNEAQ. The CDR3 is made up of 12 amino acids. The V end was cut by 5 bases, the J end by 8 bases, with 10 bases between. DNA of the CDR3: TGTGCCAGCAGCCAAACGAGGGACACCATATATTTT. It translates to CASSQTRDTIYF. Based on the CDR3 plus reference TRBV7-8 and TRBJ1-3, the full variable domain is GAGVSQSPRYKVAKRGQDVALRCDPISGHVSLFWYQQALGQGPEFLTYFQNEAQLDKSGLPSDRFFAERPEGSVSTLKIQRTQQEDSAVYLCASSQTRDTIYFGEGSWLTVV.

The chain links TRBV7-3 to TRBJ2-3, with D tentatively TRBD1 (6 bases). V shed 4 bases and J shed 6 bases, with 23 bases lying between them. CDR3 size: 17 residues. Germline CDR1 and CDR2: SGHTA and FQGTGA. CDR3 residues: CASSSPGTPNARDTQYF. DNA for the CDR3: TGTGCCAGCAGCTCCCCCGGGACACCAAACGCGAGGGATACGCAGTATTTT.

The J gene is TRBJ2-1, the V gene TRBV12-3 or TRBV12-4, with a possible D match to TRBD2 (6 bases). V gave up 5 bases and J gave up 9 bases, with 14 bases separating them. The CDR3 spans 13 residues. Here the CDR3 reads CASSITSRGEQFF. CDR3 in DNA: TGTGCCAGCAGTATCACTAGCCGTGGTGAGCAGTTCTTC.

The chain uses TRBV7-9 and TRBJ1-2; TRBD1 matches at 7 bases. Germline CDR1 is SEHNR and CDR2 is FQNEAQ (reference sequence). This CDR3 has 17 amino acids. The V segment lost 2 bases and the J segment 4 bases; nucleotides outside the gene matches: 13. The CDR3 nucleotides read TGTGCCAGCAGCTTATACGGAACAGGGACAGTAGGCTATGGCTACACCTTC. Translated: CASSLYGTGTVGYGYTF.

This clone was counted a single time. The chain is built from TRBV6-5 and TRBJ1-3; D not certain. Trimming shortened V by 7 bases and J by 0 bases, and 10 bases separated the two germline ends. The CDR3 extends over 14 amino acids. From germline, CDR1 is MNHEY and CDR2 SVGAGI. The CDR3 reads CASTQASSGNTIYF. CDR3 DNA sequence: TGTGCCAGCACCCAAGCAAGCTCTGGAAACACCATATATTTT.

The chain combines TRBV27 with TRBJ2-2; 10 bases fit TRBD1. The CDR3 extends over 15 amino acids. J was trimmed by 5 bases and V by 3 bases; bases with no gene match: 3. Per germline, CDR1 MNHEY and CDR2 SMNVEV (reference sequence). In nucleotides, the CDR3 is TGTGCCAGCAGTTTGGGGACAGGGGAAACCGGGGAGCTGTTTTTT. As protein: CASSLGTGETGELFF.

J is TRBJ1-2 and V is TRBV12-3 or TRBV12-4; D remains ambiguous. The CDR3 consists of 13 residues. V was cut by 6 bases and J by 8 bases, with 16 bases left in between. The CDR3, as DNA: TGTGCCAGCAGCCCTATCAAACGTTGGGGCTACACCTTC. Translated: CASSPIKRWGYTF.

This chain joins TRBV5-1 and TRBJ2-3; 10 bases agree with TRBD2. V shed 4 bases, J shed 1 base, and the junction held 6 bases outside the gene matches. There are 16 residues in the CDR3. From germline, CDR1 is SGHRS and CDR2 YFSETQ. CDR3 residues: CASSRDGTSGTDTQYF. The CDR3 coding sequence is TGCGCCAGCAGCCGCGACGGGACTAGCGGCACAGATACGCAGTATTTT.

This sequence joins TRBV4-2 and TRBJ2-3; D not certain. CDR1 LGHNA and CDR2 YNFKEQ come from the germline V gene. The CDR3 covers 16 residues. Deletions cut 1 base from V and 6 bases from J, with 17 bases between. The CDR3 protein is CASSQGVPGALDTQYF. CDR3 DNA sequence: TGTGCCAGCAGCCAAGGGGTGCCCGGAGCCCTGGATACGCAGTATTTT.

This chain links TRBV6-5 with TRBJ2-3; unclear D gene. V lost 10 bases and J 6 bases, leaving 14 bases between the germline ends. Germline V gene sequence: CDR1 MNHEY, CDR2 SVGAGI. This CDR3 has 12 residues. The CDR3 region has the DNA TGTGCCACCACCTGGGCCTCTGATACGCAGTATTTT. Amino acids: CATTWASDTQYF.

This chain joins TRBV5-4 and TRBJ2-7; D ambiguous. CDR3 size: 13 residues. Germline V gives CDR1 SGHNT, CDR2 YYREEE (reference sequence). V was cut by 1 base and J by 1 base, with 6 bases left in between. For the CDR3, the DNA is TGTGCCAGCAGCTTGACAGCATCCTACGAGCAGTACTTC. Translating it yields CASSLTASYEQYF.

This sequence joins TRBV4-2 and TRBJ2-1, with TRBD1 matching over 8 bases. Per germline, CDR1 LGHNA and CDR2 YNFKEQ. This CDR3 has 15 residues. V was clipped by 6 bases and J by 1 base; unmatched bases: 5. The CDR3: CASRRDRGSYNEQFF. The CDR3 DNA reads TGTGCCAGCAGACGAGACAGGGGATCCTACAATGAGCAGTTCTTC.

The V call is TRBV6-5, the J call TRBJ1-2; 9 bases line up with TRBD1. CDR1 and CDR2 from the germline V gene are MNHEY and SVGAGI. CDR3 length: 13 amino acids. Trimming cost V 6 bases and J 8 bases; bases outside gene matches: 7. CDR3 sequence: CASRIQGARGYTF. The CDR3 nucleotides read TGTGCCAGCAGGATACAGGGGGCGCGGGGCTACACCTTC.

This chain connects TRBV7-2 to TRBJ1-2, with D unresolved. From germline, CDR1 is SGHTA and CDR2 FQGNSA. V dropped 3 bases and J dropped 2 bases, with 10 bases sitting between them. The CDR3 consists of 14 residues. The CDR3 coding sequence is TGTGCCAGCAGCTTGGATAGCGGCAACTATGGCTACACCTTC. It is translated as CASSLDSGNYGYTF.

The V gene is TRBV27, the J gene TRBJ1-1, with 12 bases fitting TRBD1. Germline V gene lookup returns CDR1 MNHEY and CDR2 SMNVEV (reference sequence). This CDR3 has 16 amino acids. V trimming: 5 bases; J trimming: 5 bases; junction bases outside the gene matches: 9. The CDR3 region has the DNA TGTGCCAGCAGTGAGGGACAGGGGGCGCGTCGGACTGAAGCTTTCTTT. Amino acid sequence: CASSEGQGARRTEAFF.

This clone was counted a single time. The chain carries TRBV7-2 and TRBJ2-3; D is possibly TRBD1 (5 bases). The CDR3 runs to 14 residues. CDR1 and CDR2 (germline): SGHTA, FQGNSA. V lost 1 base, J lost 0 bases, and 5 bases lay in between. The CDR3 loop reads CASSLEGSTDTQYF. CDR3 bases: TGTGCCAGCAGCTTAGAGGGGAGCACAGATACGCAGTATTTT.

This chain uses TRBV7-2 with TRBJ2-7; 8 positions match TRBD1. Germline V CDR1 and CDR2: SGHTA, FQGNSA. This CDR3 comprises 15 residues. The junction had 8 bases not matched to a gene; V was cut back by 6 bases and J by 1 base. The CDR3 bases are TGTGCCAGCAGACAGGACAGGGATTATTCCTACGAGCAGTACTTC. Translation gives CASRQDRDYSYEQYF. Combining the CDR3 with reference TRBV7-2 and TRBJ2-7 gives the whole variable domain GAGVSQSPSNKVTEKGKDVELRCDPISGHTALYWYRQSLGQGLEFLIYFQGNSAPDKSGLPSDRFSAERTGGSVSTLTIQRTQQEDSAVYLCASRQDRDYSYEQYFGPGTRLTVT.

V and J are TRBV12-3 or TRBV12-4 and TRBJ1-5; D is unresolved. The CDR3 is 13 amino acids. V gave up 3 bases and J gave up 5 bases, with 8 bases separating them. CDR3 loop: CASSFGPYQPQHF. The CDR3 DNA reads as TGTGCCAGCAGTTTCGGTCCCTATCAGCCCCAGCATTTT.

The chain recombines TRBV24-1 with TRBJ2-5, with D perhaps matching TRBD1 (8 bases). Between the trimmed V and J ends, which lost 4 bases and 5 bases, there was a span of 16 bases. There are 15 residues in the CDR3. Germline CDR1 is KGHDR and CDR2 is SFDVKD. This chain's CDR3 is CATSDPTGEGETQYF. CDR3 nucleotide sequence: TGTGCCACCAGTGACCCGACAGGGGAGGGGGAGACCCAGTACTTC.

The V and J genes are TRBV28 and TRBJ2-1; the D gene is possibly TRBD2 (5 bases). Trimming took 5 bases from V and 6 from J, leaving 26 bases between them. The germline gives CDR1 MDHEN, CDR2 SYDVKM. The length of the CDR3 is 18 residues. The CDR3 bases are TGTGCCAGCAGTCATTCACGGCGGCGGGCCGAGGGTAGCAATGAGCAGTTCTTC. Translation: CASSHSRRRAEGSNEQFF.